This TCR beta chain was identified during a study of metastatic and nonmetastatic thyroid tumors. Study as a whole: Blood and tumor or nodule tissue repertoires from malignant and benign thyroid patients were compared.

All patients were treatment-naive before thyroid surgery. This clone was seen at least ten times. In the authors' workflow: For papillary thyroid cancer, a distant-metastasis classifier was constructed from CDR3 differences observed across clinicopathological groups. TCRdb reprocessed the PCR reads using MiXCR. The V and J calls were not made by the authors but by TCRdb's processing. This sample has roughly 41,000 clones, with about 16% found just once. The clonotype comes from a female donor with papillary thyroid cancer or a benign thyroid nodule (not recorded which). Some clones in this sample may be carry-over from other donors' samples. Sequencing used blood.

The CDR3: CASTQATDWGNQPQHF. The DNA of the CDR3 is TGTGCCAGTACCCAGGCGACGGACTGGGGCAATCAGCCCCAGCATTTT. V and J are TRBV19 and TRBJ1-5, with no clear D. The germline CDR1 and CDR2 sequences are LNHDA and SQIVND (reference sequence). The CDR3 sequence is 16 residues long. Trimming shortened V by 7 bases and J by 2 bases, and 18 bases separated the two germline ends.